This T cell receptor beta chain was captured in a study of T cells in Graves' hyperthyroidism and ophthalmopathy. TCR beta CDR3 regions were amplified from RNA. The primer set for the first-round RT-PCR of the TCR CDR3 was HTBI. TCRdb re-analysed the multiplex PCR reads in MiXCR, keeping a single row per CDR3 protein. The sample yields hundreds of thousands of distinct CDR3 sequences, 14% seen once. Trimming removed 8 bases at V and 1 base at J, with 15 bases between. From germline, CDR1 is MDHEN and CDR2 SYDVKM. The CDR3 spans 14 residues. Only a few counts were recorded for this clonotype. The source material was blood. This sequence originates from a woman aged 40 to 50 with Graves' hyperthyroidism. The chain links TRBV28 to TRBJ2-7, with D perhaps TRBD1 or TRBD2 (5 bases each). CDR3 in amino acids: CASYSQGGSYEQYF. CDR3 DNA sequence: TGTGCCAGCTATAGTCAGGGCGGGTCCTACGAGCAGTACTTC.